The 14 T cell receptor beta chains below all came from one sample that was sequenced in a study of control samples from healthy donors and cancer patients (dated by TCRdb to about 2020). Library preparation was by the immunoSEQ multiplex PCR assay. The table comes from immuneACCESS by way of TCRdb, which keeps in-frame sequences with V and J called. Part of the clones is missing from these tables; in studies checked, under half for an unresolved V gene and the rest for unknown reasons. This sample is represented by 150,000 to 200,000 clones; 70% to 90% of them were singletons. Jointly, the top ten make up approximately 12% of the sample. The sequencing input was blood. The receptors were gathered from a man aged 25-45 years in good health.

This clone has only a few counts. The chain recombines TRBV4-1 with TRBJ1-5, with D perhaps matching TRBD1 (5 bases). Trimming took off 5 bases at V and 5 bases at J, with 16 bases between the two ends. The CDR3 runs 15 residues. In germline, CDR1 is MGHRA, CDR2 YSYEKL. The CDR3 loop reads CASSTRGERDQPQHF. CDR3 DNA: TGCGCCAGCAGCACCCGAGGGGAGAGGGATCAGCCCCAGCATTTT.

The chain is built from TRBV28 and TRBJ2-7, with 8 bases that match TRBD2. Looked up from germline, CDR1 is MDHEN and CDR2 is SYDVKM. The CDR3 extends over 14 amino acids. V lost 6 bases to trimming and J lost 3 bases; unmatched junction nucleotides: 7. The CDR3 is CASRSGSYVYEQYF. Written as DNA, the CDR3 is TGTGCCAGCAGGAGCGGGAGTTACGTCTACGAGCAGTACTTC.

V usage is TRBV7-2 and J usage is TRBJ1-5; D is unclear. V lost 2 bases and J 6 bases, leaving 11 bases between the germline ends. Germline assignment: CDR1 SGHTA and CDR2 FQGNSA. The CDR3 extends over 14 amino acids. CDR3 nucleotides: TGTGCCAGCAGCTTAAGCCCCGGGAGTCAGCCCCAGCATTTT. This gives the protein CASSLSPGSQPQHF.

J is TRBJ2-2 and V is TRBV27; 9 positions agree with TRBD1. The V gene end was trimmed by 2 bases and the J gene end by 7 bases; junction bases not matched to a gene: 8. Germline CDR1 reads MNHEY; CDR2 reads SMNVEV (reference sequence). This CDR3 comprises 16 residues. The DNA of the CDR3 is TGTGCCAGCAGTTTAGGGGGACAGGGTTACGTCGGGGAGCTGTTTTTT. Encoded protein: CASSLGGQGYVGELFF.

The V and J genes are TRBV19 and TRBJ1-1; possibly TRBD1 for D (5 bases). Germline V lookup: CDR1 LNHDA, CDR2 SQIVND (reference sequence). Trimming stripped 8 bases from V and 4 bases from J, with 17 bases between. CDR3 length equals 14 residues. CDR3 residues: CASVGDQRTTEAFF. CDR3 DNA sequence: TGTGCCAGTGTAGGGGACCAGAGGACCACTGAAGCTTTCTTT.

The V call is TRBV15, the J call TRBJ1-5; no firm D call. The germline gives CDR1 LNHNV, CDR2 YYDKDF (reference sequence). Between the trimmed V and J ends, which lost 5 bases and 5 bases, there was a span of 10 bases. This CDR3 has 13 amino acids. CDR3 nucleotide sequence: TGTGCCACCAGCTTCGCCCGTGATCAGCCCCAGCATTTT. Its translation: CATSFARDQPQHF.

The CDR3 protein is CATSVFGLAGGNEQFF. CDR3 in DNA: TGTGCCACCAGTGTCTTTGGACTAGCGGGAGGGAATGAGCAGTTCTTC. The chain carries TRBV24-1 and TRBJ2-1; 15 bases agree with TRBD2. The CDR3 sequence is 16 residues long. The ends lost 5 bases at V and 7 bases at J; junction bases unmatched: 5. The germline CDR1 and CDR2 sequences are KGHDR and SFDVKD.

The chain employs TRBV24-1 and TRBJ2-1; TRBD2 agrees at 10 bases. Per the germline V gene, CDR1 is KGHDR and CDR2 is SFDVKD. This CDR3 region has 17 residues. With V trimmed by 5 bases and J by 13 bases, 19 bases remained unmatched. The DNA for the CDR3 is TGTGCCACCAGTGTTCCTAGCGGGAGTAATCGACCAGCCTTCCAGTTCTTC. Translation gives CATSVPSGSNRPAFQFF.

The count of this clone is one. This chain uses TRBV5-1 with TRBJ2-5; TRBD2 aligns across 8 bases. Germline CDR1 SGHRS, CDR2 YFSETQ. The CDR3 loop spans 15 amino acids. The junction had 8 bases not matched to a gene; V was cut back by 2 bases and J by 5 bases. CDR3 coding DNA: TGCGCCAGCAGCTTACCCGGGACTAGGGGGGAGACCCAGTACTTC. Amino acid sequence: CASSLPGTRGETQYF.

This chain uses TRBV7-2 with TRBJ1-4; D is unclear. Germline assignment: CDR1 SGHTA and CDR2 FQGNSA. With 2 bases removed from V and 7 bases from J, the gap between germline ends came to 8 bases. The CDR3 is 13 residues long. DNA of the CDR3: TGTGCCAGCAGCTTAATAGGGCGTGAAAAACTGTTTTTT. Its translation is CASSLIGREKLFF. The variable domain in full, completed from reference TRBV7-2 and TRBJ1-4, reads GAGVSQSPSNKVTEKGKDVELRCDPISGHTALYWYRQSLGQGLEFLIYFQGNSAPDKSGLPSDRFSAERTGGSVSTLTIQRTQQEDSAVYLCASSLIGREKLFFGSGTQLSVL.

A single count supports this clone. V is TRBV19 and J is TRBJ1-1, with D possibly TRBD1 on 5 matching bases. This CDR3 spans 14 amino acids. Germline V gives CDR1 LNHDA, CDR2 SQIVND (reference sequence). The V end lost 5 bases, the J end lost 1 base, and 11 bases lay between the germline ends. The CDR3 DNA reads TGTGCCAGTAGTTTCCGACAGCGGAACACTGAAGCTTTCTTT. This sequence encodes CASSFRQRNTEAFF. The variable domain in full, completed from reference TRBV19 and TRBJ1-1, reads DGGITQSPKYLFRKEGQNVTLSCEQNLNHDAMYWYRQDPGQGLRLIYYSQIVNDFQKGDIAEGYSVSREKKESFPLTVTSAQKNPTAFYLCASSFRQRNTEAFFGQGTRLTVV.

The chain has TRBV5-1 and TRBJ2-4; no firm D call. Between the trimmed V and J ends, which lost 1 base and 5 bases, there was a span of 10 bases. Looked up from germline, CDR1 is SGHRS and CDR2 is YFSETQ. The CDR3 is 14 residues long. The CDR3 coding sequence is TGCGCCAGCAGCTTGCAGCCCAGCGAAAACATTCAGTACTTC. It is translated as CASSLQPSENIQYF. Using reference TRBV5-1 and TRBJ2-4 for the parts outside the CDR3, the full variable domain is KAGVTQTPRYLIKTRGQQVTLSCSPISGHRSVSWYQQTPGQGLQFLFEYFSETQRNKGNFPGRFSGRQFSNSRSEMNVSTLELGDSALYLCASSLQPSENIQYFGAGTRLSVL.

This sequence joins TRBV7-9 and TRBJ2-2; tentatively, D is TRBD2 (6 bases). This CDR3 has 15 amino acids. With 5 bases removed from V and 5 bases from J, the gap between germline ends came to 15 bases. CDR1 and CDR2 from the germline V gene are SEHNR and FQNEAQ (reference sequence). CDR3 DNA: TGTGCCAGCAGCGTTGATCTAGGAGGGACCGGGGAGCTGTTTTTT. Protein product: CASSVDLGGTGELFF.

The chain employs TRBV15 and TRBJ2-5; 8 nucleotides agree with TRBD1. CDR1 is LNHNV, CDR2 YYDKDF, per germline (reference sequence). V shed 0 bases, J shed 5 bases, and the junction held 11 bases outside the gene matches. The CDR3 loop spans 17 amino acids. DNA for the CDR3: TGTGCCACCAGCAGAGATCGGAGGACAGGGAAGATCGAGACCCAGTACTTC. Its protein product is CATSRDRRTGKIETQYF.